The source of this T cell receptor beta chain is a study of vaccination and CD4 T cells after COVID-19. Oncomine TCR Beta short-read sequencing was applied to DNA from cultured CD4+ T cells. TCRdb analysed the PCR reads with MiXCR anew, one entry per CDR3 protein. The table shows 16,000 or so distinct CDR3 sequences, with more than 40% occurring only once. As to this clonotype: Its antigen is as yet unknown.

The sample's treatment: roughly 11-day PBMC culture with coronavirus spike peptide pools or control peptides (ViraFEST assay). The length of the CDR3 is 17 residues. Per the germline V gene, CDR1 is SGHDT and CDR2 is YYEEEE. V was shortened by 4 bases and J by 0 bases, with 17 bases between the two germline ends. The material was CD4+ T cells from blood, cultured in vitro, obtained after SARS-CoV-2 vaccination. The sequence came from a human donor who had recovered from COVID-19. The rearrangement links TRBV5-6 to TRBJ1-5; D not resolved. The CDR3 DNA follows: TGTGCCAGCAGCCCACACGGATCGGCTTATAGCAATCAGCCCCAGCATTTT. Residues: CASSPHGSAYSNQPQHF.